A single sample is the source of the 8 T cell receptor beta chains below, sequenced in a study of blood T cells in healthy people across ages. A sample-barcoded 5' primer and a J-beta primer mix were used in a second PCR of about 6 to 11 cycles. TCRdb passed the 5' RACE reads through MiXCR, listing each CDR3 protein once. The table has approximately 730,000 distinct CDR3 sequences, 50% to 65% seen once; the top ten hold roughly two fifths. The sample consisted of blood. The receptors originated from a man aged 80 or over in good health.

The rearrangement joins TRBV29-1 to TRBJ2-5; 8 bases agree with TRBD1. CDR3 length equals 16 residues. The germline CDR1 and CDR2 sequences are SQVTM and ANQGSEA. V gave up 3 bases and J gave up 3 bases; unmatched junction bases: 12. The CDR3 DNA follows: TGCAGCGTTGACCCCCCAGGGGGCCTAGGGAAAGAGACCCAGTACTTC. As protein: CSVDPPGGLGKETQYF.

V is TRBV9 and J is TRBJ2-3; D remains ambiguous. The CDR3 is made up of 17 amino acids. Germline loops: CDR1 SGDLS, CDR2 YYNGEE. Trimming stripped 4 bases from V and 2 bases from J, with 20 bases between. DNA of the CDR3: TGTGCCAGCAGCCCCTTCCTTAGTAACACAAACACAGATACGCAGTATTTT. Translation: CASSPFLSNTNTDTQYF.

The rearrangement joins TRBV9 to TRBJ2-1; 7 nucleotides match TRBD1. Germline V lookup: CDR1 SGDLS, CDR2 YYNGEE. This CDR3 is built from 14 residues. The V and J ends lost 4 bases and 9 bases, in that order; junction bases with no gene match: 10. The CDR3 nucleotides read TGTGCCAGCAGCACAGGGGCCGCAATCACTGAGCAGTTCTTC. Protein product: CASSTGAAITEQFF.

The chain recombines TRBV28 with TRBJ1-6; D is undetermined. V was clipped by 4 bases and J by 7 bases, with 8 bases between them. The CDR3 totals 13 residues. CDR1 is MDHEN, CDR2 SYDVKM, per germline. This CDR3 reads CASSSPPNSPLHF. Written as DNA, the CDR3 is TGTGCCAGCAGTTCCCCCCCGAATTCACCCCTCCACTTT.

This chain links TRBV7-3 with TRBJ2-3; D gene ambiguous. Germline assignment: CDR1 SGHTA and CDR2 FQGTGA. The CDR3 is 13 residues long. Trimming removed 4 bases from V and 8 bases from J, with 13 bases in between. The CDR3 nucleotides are TGTGCCAGCAGCTCCGGCGGCGCCTGTACGCAGTATTTT. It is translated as CASSSGGACTQYF.

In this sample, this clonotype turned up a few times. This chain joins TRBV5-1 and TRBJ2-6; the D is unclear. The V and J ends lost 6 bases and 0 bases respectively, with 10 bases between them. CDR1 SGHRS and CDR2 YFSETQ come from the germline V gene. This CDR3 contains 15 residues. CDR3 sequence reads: CASNPVASGANVLTF. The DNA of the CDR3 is TGCGCCAGCAACCCAGTCGCCTCTGGGGCCAACGTCCTGACTTTC. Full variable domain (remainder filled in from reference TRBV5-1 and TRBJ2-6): KAGVTQTPRYLIKTRGQQVTLSCSPISGHRSVSWYQQTPGQGLQFLFEYFSETQRNKGNFPGRFSGRQFSNSRSEMNVSTLELGDSALYLCASNPVASGANVLTFGAGSRLTVL.

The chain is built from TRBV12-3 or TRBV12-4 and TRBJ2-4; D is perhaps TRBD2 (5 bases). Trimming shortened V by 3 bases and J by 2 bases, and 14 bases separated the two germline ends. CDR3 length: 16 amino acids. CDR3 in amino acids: CASSFQSGLTKNIQYF. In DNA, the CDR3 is TGTGCCAGCAGTTTCCAGTCAGGACTTACCAAAAACATTCAGTACTTC.

CDR3 amino acids: CATSDPGQGWYNEQFF. DNA for the CDR3: TGTGCCACCAGTGATCCCGGACAGGGGTGGTACAATGAGCAGTTCTTC. The rearrangement links TRBV24-1 to TRBJ2-1; 9 bases map to TRBD1. The V gene's germline CDR1 is KGHDR and CDR2 SFDVKD. Trimming removed 3 bases from V and 4 bases from J; junction bases left unmatched: 6. The CDR3 consists of 16 residues.